The subject of this entry is one T cell receptor beta chain. Its cognate antigen is unknown. The record originates from a study of cytomegalovirus exposure and HLA in healthy donors. General observations from the study: Overall, approximately 150 TCR beta chains were annotated as cytomegalovirus-associated. CMV antigen specificity of three CMV-associated chains was confirmed in vitro. First-cohort TCR clusters tended to co-occur in the 90 to 150 validation repertoires, a later analysis found.

The assay was immunoSEQ multiplex PCR, and TCRdb's table has in-frame clones only and misses some. The table shows 95,000 to 120,000 clones, with about 94% occurring only once. The sequencing input was PBMCs. This receptor was taken from a woman between 18 and 29 years old in good health and CMV-seronegative.

The CDR3 loop reads CASRNQNRGQGHLGNQPQHF. The CDR3 bases are TGTGCCAGCAGGAATCAAAACAGGGGACAGGGTCATTTGGGCAATCAGCCCCAGCATTTT. The genes are TRBV6-4 and TRBJ1-5; 9 bases align to TRBD1. The CDR3 is made up of 20 amino acids. The germline CDR1 and CDR2 sequences are MRHNA and SNTAGT. The J segment lost 2 bases and the V segment lost 6 bases, leaving 20 bases of the junction unmatched.